This T cell receptor (beta chain) was sequenced for a study of blood T cell repertoires in COVID-19. In the study overall: Specimens from acute and convalescent COVID-19 originated in the United States, Italy and Spain.

Germline values: CDR1 MDHEN, CDR2 SYDVKM. The CDR3 contains 14 residues. Trimming pared 5 bases from V and 4 bases from J, leaving 14 bases between. Original handling: Reference gene primer amplification gave nucleated cell count estimates. TCRdb keeps only in-frame clones here, not all; method: immunoSEQ multiplex PCR. Clone size and V and J calls were adopted from that table, with D and trimming inferred from the DNA. This repertoire shows about 120,000 clones, approximately 87% found once; its top ten account for roughly 29%. Sequencing was done on a sample of peripheral blood. This clonotype was obtained from a woman between 65 and 79 years old with acute or convalescent COVID-19. The rearrangement uses TRBV28 and TRBJ1-2; TRBD1 might be the D (5 bases). The chain's CDR3 is CASSRWGSGYGYTF. DNA of the CDR3: TGTGCCAGCAGTCGGTGGGGCTCTGGCTATGGCTACACCTTC.